This T cell receptor (beta chain) was sequenced for a study of shared clonotypes between healthy human individuals. Study-wide context: Three plates each covered CD4 naive and memory; CD8 naive two, CD8 memory one.

Study-level findings and limits: The authors sampled blood alone, and tissue repertoires likely differ. A limitation of the genetic and exposure-history diversity represented arose from few donors.

Replicate PCRs for sorted subsets used around 200 ng DNA; this equaled tens of thousands of T cell genomes. Produced via immunoSEQ multiplex PCR; TCRdb's table is partial and in-frame only. The table records about 1.5 million clones, 95% to 99% of them present only once. The length of the CDR3 is 14 residues. CDR1 and CDR2 from the germline V gene are SQVTM and ANQGSEA. V was shortened by 6 bases and J by 2 bases, with 15 bases between the two germline ends. Notes on this clone: Its antigen is not known.

The genes are TRBV29-1 and TRBJ2-3, with D perhaps TRBD1 (6 bases). The sequence was obtained from a man younger than 45 in good health. The sequencing sample was made of naive CD4+ T cells sorted from blood. Subset noted: CD45RA+ positively selected. The DNA for the CDR3 is TGCAGCGTGACACGGACAGTTCCCACAGATACGCAGTATTTT. Translating gives CSVTRTVPTDTQYF.